Each of the 20 T cell receptor beta chains below was sequenced from the same sample in a study of tumor and adjacent non-tumor tissue in lung cancer. The template was RNA from unsorted bulk tissue. More than 3 cm separated this lung sample from the edge of the tumor. A modified ARM-PCR protocol with three rounds of nested PCR amplified TCRbeta. One entry per CDR3 protein, called by TCRdb with MiXCR from the multiplex PCR reads. The table has more than 60,000 distinct CDR3 sequences, around 76% seen once; the top ten hold under 45%. Sequenced sample: distant non-tumor lung tissue. These TCRs come from a man aged 60 to 75 with non-small cell lung cancer.

Regarding this clonotype: A clone one base away is much larger, so this may be a read error. The chain uses TRBV5-1 and TRBJ2-3; D ambiguous. Trimming pared 5 bases from V and 2 bases from J, leaving 12 bases between. This CDR3 contains 14 residues. Germline lookup yields CDR1 SGHRS and CDR2 YFSETQ. The CDR3 loop is CASRLAVSTDTQYF. The CDR3 nucleotides are TGCGCCAGCAGGCTCGCTGTATCCACAGATACGCAGTATTTT. The full variable domain, with the rest looked up from reference TRBV5-1 and TRBJ2-3, is KAGVTQTPRYLIKTRGQQVTLSCSPISGHRSVSWYQQTPGQGLQFLFEYFSETQRNKGNFPGRFSGRQFSNSRSEMNVSTLELGDSALYLCASRLAVSTDTQYFGPGTRLTVL.

A remark on this clonotype: A junction boundary mismatches the germline segment, possibly from a read error. The CDR3 protein is CASSTPDKYNNQPQQF. In DNA, the CDR3 is TGTGCCAGCAGCACGCCGGACAAATATAACAATCAGCCCCAGCAGTTT. J is TRBJ1-5 and V is TRBV12-3 or TRBV12-4; D is perhaps TRBD1 (5 bases). The CDR3 is 16 residues long.

Points on this clonotype: This sequence may be a read error, since a much larger clone differs from it by one base. The CDR3 does not end in the conserved phenylalanine or tryptophan, so this is likely a read error. This chain links TRBV28 with TRBJ2-1; 9 bases line up with TRBD2. Germline V gene lookup returns CDR1 MDHEN and CDR2 SYDVKM. CDR3 length: 15 amino acids. The V segment lost 5 bases and the J segment 10 bases; nucleotides outside the gene matches: 12. This CDR3 is CASSPGGRAYQEQFL. DNA of the CDR3: TGTGCCAGCAGTCCCGGCGGGAGGGCCTATCAGGAGCAGTTCTTA.

About this clonotype itself: Because the CDR3 is missing its conserved closing phenylalanine or tryptophan, this is likely a read error. The chain links TRBV4-2 to TRBJ2-7, with 9 bases matching TRBD2. Germline values: CDR1 LGHNA, CDR2 YNFKEQ. The CDR3 totals 16 residues. The CDR3 nucleotides are TGTGCCAGCAGCCAAGCTCGGAGTAGCGGGAGTTACGAACAGTACCTC. Amino acids: CASSQARSSGSYEQYL.

A word on this clonotype: It is likely a read error, because the conserved phenylalanine at the end of the CDR3 is missing. This chain joins TRBV20-1 and TRBJ2-3; TRBD2 might be the D (6 bases). This CDR3 region has 15 residues. Per germline, CDR1 DFQATT and CDR2 SNEGSKA (reference sequence). V was cut by 7 bases and J by 8 bases, with 25 bases left in between. The CDR3 DNA sequence: TGCAGTGGTGTACGGGAGCACTTTCACGCAGCTACGCAGTATCTT. As protein: CSGVREHFHAATQYL.

This rearrangement joins TRBV2 to TRBJ1-1; D remains ambiguous. The CDR3 has 16 amino acids. Per the germline V gene, CDR1 is SNHLY and CDR2 is FYNNEI. Trimming cost V 4 bases and J 5 bases, with 20 bases left between them. The CDR3 DNA follows: TGTGCCAGCAGTGGAGGTCCGGAAGAAGGGTGGACTGAAGCTTTCTTT. It codes for CASSGGPEEGWTEAFF.

On this clonotype itself: The CDR3 ends on some other residue instead of the conserved phenylalanine or tryptophan, so this is likely a read error. The DNA is left out, because the CDR3 cannot be placed on it with certainty; the CDR3 is given as TCRdb lists it. V and J are TRBV11-3 and TRBJ2-1; no DNA check was done on the table's D call, TRBD2. The CDR3 length is 16 residues, termini included. Germline CDR1 and CDR2: SGHNT and YENEEA. The CDR3 loop reads CASILNQLAGLGEQSL.

Note on this clonotype: One junction end does not reproduce the germline sequence, and a read error may be involved. The rearrangement uses TRBV5-1 and TRBJ2-5; 8 bases are a match to TRBD2. Germline V gene sequence: CDR1 SGHRS, CDR2 YFSETQ. CDR3 size: 19 residues. The CDR3 DNA is TGCGCCAGCAGCTTGTGCCCCAGCGGGAGAGGCACAAATCAAGAGACCCAGAACTTC. Translated, it gives CASSLCPSGRGTNQETQNF.

The table lists this clonotype with a few counts. One end of the junction is discordant with germline, which a read error may explain. The chain combines TRBV28 with TRBJ2-7; 11 bases agree with TRBD1. Germline V CDR1 and CDR2: MDHEN, SYDVKM. The CDR3 extends over 15 amino acids. CDR3 sequence reads: CARSGSGQGVYEQYF. The CDR3 DNA follows: TGTGCCAGAAGTGGTTCGGGACAGGGGGTTTACGAACAGTACTTC.

A note on this clonotype: Given the absence of the conserved phenylalanine or tryptophan at the CDR3 end, a read error is likely. The chain uses TRBV11-1 and TRBJ2-2, with a possible D match to TRBD2 (5 bases). CDR1 is SGHAT, CDR2 FQDESV, per germline (reference sequence). This CDR3 spans 14 amino acids. CDR3 bases: TGTGACAGCAGCTATACTAGTGGAACCTGGGAGCTGTTTTAT. Its protein product is CDSSYTSGTWELFY.

The chain links TRBV4-1 to TRBJ2-7; D gene unclear. The CDR3 runs 17 residues. V was pared by 2 bases and J by 4 bases, with 21 bases between. The germline CDR1 and CDR2 sequences are MGHRA and YSYEKL. This CDR3 reads CASSQRWVGVWGYEQYF. The CDR3 DNA is TGCGCCAGCAGCCAACGTTGGGTTGGCGTGTGGGGATACGAGCAGTACTTC.

With respect to this clonotype: At one end the junction does not follow the germline gene, possibly because of a read error. This chain joins TRBV12-3 or TRBV12-4 and TRBJ1-5; D not resolved. CDR3 length: 16 residues. The CDR3 DNA reads as TGTGCCAGTAGCCCGCCGGGCAAATATAGCAATCGGCCCCAGCATTTT. It encodes CASSPPGKYSNRPQHF.

Worth noting for this clonotype: Sequence at one end of the junction differs from germline and may be a read error. This chain uses TRBV4-1 with TRBJ2-1; D gene uncertain. From germline, CDR1 is MGHRA and CDR2 YSYEKL. The CDR3 runs to 14 residues. The CDR3 DNA reads as TGCGGCAGCAGCCAAGATCGCAACTACAATGAGCAGATCTTC. It encodes CGSSQDRNYNEQIF.

On this clonotype: Mismatch with germline at one junction end may stem from a read error. The genes are TRBV10-3 and TRBJ2-6; the match to TRBD2 covers 9 bases. The germline V gene encodes CDR1 ENHRY and CDR2 SYGVKD. CDR3 size: 20 residues. CDR3 amino acids: CTITVHGTSWRDSGANVLTF. In nucleotides, the CDR3 is TGTACCATCACTGTACATGGGACTAGCTGGAGGGACTCTGGGGCCAACGTCCTGACTTTC.

Comment on this clonotype: A single base separates this from a much larger clone, so it may be a read error. Because it lacks the conserved phenylalanine or tryptophan at the end, this CDR3 is likely a read error. The CDR3 loop reads CSARKGLAGSYEQYS. CDR3 sequence (DNA): TGCAGTGCCAGGAAGGGACTAGCGGGGTCCTACGAGCAGTACTCC. This chain uses TRBV20-1 with TRBJ2-7; 13 bases match TRBD2. Germline trimming cut 6 bases from V and 1 base from J; bases unmatched to any gene: 6. The CDR3 is 15 residues long. Germline loops: CDR1 DFQATT, CDR2 SNEGSKA (reference sequence).

With respect to this clonotype: At one end the junction does not follow the germline gene, possibly because of a read error. The chain links TRBV29-1 to TRBJ2-7; 9 nucleotides line up with TRBD1. The CDR3 loop spans 15 amino acids. Germline V gene sequence: CDR1 SQVTM, CDR2 ANQGSEA. The CDR3 bases are TGCAGCGTAACAAGGGGGGGACAGGGTTCCCGCGAGCGGTATTTC. Protein sequence: CSVTRGGQGSRERYF.

The chain carries TRBV11-3 and TRBJ2-5; D may match TRBD1 or TRBD2 (5 bases each). This CDR3 region has 15 residues. Per germline, CDR1 SGHNT and CDR2 YENEEA. The V end lost 7 bases, the J end lost 5 bases, and 20 bases lay between the germline ends. CDR3 loop: CASTQSGTLKETQYF. In nucleotides, the CDR3 is TGTGCCAGCACGCAATCCGGGACCCTCAAGGAGACCCAGTACTTC. Filled out from reference TRBV11-3 and TRBJ2-5, the complete variable domain reads EAGVVQSPRYKIIEKKQPVAFWCNPISGHNTLYWYLQNLGQGPELLIRYENEEAVDDSQLPKDRFSAERLKGVDSTLKIQPAELGDSAVYLCASTQSGTLKETQYFGPGTRLLVL.

There are many counts of this clonotype. This chain links TRBV20-1 with TRBJ2-1, with D maybe TRBD2 (6 bases). The germline V gene has CDR1 DFQATT and CDR2 SNEGSKA (reference sequence). V was clipped by 1 base and J by 6 bases, with 7 bases between them. The CDR3 spans 12 residues. CDR3 loop: CSARGEANEQFF. CDR3 in DNA: TGCAGTGCTAGAGGGGAGGCCAATGAGCAGTTCTTC.

As for this clonotype: This likely comes from a read error, as the CDR3 has no conserved phenylalanine or tryptophan at its end. The chain is built from TRBV5-5 and TRBJ1-6, with 9 bases aligning to TRBD1. The CDR3 contains 17 residues. CDR1 and CDR2 from the germline V gene are SGHKS and YYEKEE (reference sequence). In DNA, the CDR3 is TGTGCCAGCCGCTTGAGCGGGGACAGGGTGTATAATTCACCCCTCCACCTT. This gives the protein CASRLSGDRVYNSPLHL.

V and J are TRBV4-1 and TRBJ2-1, with TRBD2 matching over 11 bases. Germline CDR1 reads MGHRA; CDR2 reads YSYEKL. This CDR3 contains 15 residues. CDR3 in amino acids: CANSPIAGGEGEQFF. In DNA form, the CDR3 reads TGCGCTAACAGCCCCATAGCGGGAGGGGAGGGTGAGCAGTTCTTC.